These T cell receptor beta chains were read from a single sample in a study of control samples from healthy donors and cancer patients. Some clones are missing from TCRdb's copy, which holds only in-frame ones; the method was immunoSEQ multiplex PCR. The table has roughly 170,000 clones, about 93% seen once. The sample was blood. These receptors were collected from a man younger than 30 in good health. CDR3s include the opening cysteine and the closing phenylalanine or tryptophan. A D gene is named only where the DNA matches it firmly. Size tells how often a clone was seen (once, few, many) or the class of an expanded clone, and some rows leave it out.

cdr3_nt: TGTGCCAGCCACCAGGGGGGAAGGAATGAGCAGTTCTTC
cdr3_aa: CASHQGGRNEQFF
v_call: TRBV6-5
d_call: .
clone_size: .
j_call: TRBJ2-1

cdr3_nt: TGTGCCAGCAGTCCAGGAGGAAACACCATATATTTT
cdr3_aa: CASSPGGNTIYF
v_call: TRBV6-6
d_call: .
clone_size: .
j_call: TRBJ1-3

cdr3_nt: TGTGCCAGCTCACTTAAGGGGGAACAGCCCCAGCATTTT
cdr3_aa: CASSLKGEQPQHF
v_call: TRBV18
d_call: .
clone_size: .
j_call: TRBJ1-5

cdr3_nt: TGTGCCAGCAGGTCTCAGGGTGCTGGGGCCAACGTCCTGACTTTC
cdr3_aa: CASRSQGAGANVLTF
v_call: TRBV2
d_call: .
clone_size: .
j_call: TRBJ2-6

cdr3_nt: TGTGCCAGCAGCTACGGGGACAGGGCTAACTATGGCTACACCTTC
cdr3_aa: CASSYGDRANYGYTF
v_call: TRBV7-9
d_call: TRBD1
clone_size: .
j_call: TRBJ1-2

cdr3_nt: TGTGCCAGCAGGTTGGGACAGGGGGGAACCGGGGAGCTGTTTTTT
cdr3_aa: CASRLGQGGTGELFF
v_call: TRBV7-2
d_call: TRBD1
clone_size: .
j_call: TRBJ2-2

cdr3_nt: TGCGCCAGCAGCTTGGGTGGAGGGAACACTGAAGCTTTCTTT
cdr3_aa: CASSLGGGNTEAFF
v_call: TRBV5-1
d_call: .
clone_size: .
j_call: TRBJ1-1

cdr3_nt: TGTGCCAGCAGCTCCGTCGCAGTCTATGGCTACACCTTC
cdr3_aa: CASSSVAVYGYTF
v_call: TRBV5-4
d_call: .
clone_size: .
j_call: TRBJ1-2

cdr3_nt: TGTGCCAGCACGAACGAGGGGAGCACAGATACGCAGTATTTT
cdr3_aa: CASTNEGSTDTQYF
v_call: TRBV2
d_call: .
clone_size: .
j_call: TRBJ2-3

cdr3_nt: TGTGCCAGCAGCCAAGGTGGAAACGGCTACACCTTC
cdr3_aa: CASSQGGNGYTF
v_call: TRBV3-1/TRBV3-2
d_call: .
clone_size: once
j_call: TRBJ1-2

cdr3_nt: TGTGCCAGTAGTATAGACGTAACAGGGGGCAACAATCAGCCCCAGCATTTT
cdr3_aa: CASSIDVTGGNNQPQHF
v_call: TRBV19
d_call: TRBD1
clone_size: once
j_call: TRBJ1-5

cdr3_nt: TGTGCCAGCAGCTTAGAGGGCCCGACAGGGTCTCGCGTCGAGCAGTACTTC
cdr3_aa: CASSLEGPTGSRVEQYF
v_call: TRBV7-8
d_call: TRBD1
clone_size: .
j_call: TRBJ2-7

cdr3_nt: TGTGCCAGCTCATCCCTAGGAGCGGGGACCGAGCAGTACTTC
cdr3_aa: CASSSLGAGTEQYF
v_call: TRBV18
d_call: TRBD2
clone_size: .
j_call: TRBJ2-7

cdr3_nt: TGTGCCAGCAGTTGGCGGGGGCGTGAAGCTTTCTTT
cdr3_aa: CASSWRGREAFF
v_call: TRBV28
d_call: .
clone_size: .
j_call: TRBJ1-1

cdr3_nt: TGCGCCAGCAGCTTGGGGGTGACAGAGCTTTACGAGCAGTACTTC
cdr3_aa: CASSLGVTELYEQYF
v_call: TRBV5-1
d_call: .
clone_size: .
j_call: TRBJ2-7

cdr3_nt: TGTGCCAGCAGTTACAGGGCGGATCAGCCCCAGCATTTT
cdr3_aa: CASSYRADQPQHF
v_call: TRBV6-5
d_call: .
clone_size: .
j_call: TRBJ1-5

cdr3_nt: TGTGCCAGCTCACCACAGGGGAAAAATCCCGGTGGCACTGAAGCTTTCTTT
cdr3_aa: CASSPQGKNPGGTEAFF
v_call: TRBV18
d_call: .
clone_size: .
j_call: TRBJ1-1

cdr3_nt: TGTGCCAGCAGTTTATATGACCCGGCTCGCGAGCAGTACTTC
cdr3_aa: CASSLYDPAREQYF
v_call: TRBV27
d_call: .
clone_size: .
j_call: TRBJ2-7

cdr3_nt: TGTGCCAGCAGTTTTACAGGGAATCTTCCCTATGGCTACACCTTC
cdr3_aa: CASSFTGNLPYGYTF
v_call: TRBV27
d_call: .
clone_size: once
j_call: TRBJ1-2

cdr3_nt: TGTGCCAGCAGCGTAGGGACAGAGATGGGGCCCCAGCATTTT
cdr3_aa: CASSVGTEMGPQHF
v_call: TRBV9
d_call: .
clone_size: .
j_call: TRBJ1-5

cdr3_nt: TGTGCCAGTAGTCGGGGACTAGCGGGGGTCACAGATACGCAGTATTTT
cdr3_aa: CASSRGLAGVTDTQYF
v_call: TRBV19
d_call: TRBD2
clone_size: once
j_call: TRBJ2-3

cdr3_nt: TGTGCCAGCAGCCGGACAGGGAGCAATCAGCCCCAGCATTTT
cdr3_aa: CASSRTGSNQPQHF
v_call: TRBV14
d_call: TRBD1
clone_size: .
j_call: TRBJ1-5

cdr3_nt: TGTGCCAGCAGTTACGGGGCAGGGAGCTATGGCTACACCTTC
cdr3_aa: CASSYGAGSYGYTF
v_call: TRBV6-5
d_call: .
clone_size: .
j_call: TRBJ1-2

cdr3_nt: TGTGCCAGCAGCTTGGGACAAGATCAGCCCCAGCATTTT
cdr3_aa: CASSLGQDQPQHF
v_call: TRBV5-4
d_call: .
clone_size: .
j_call: TRBJ1-5

cdr3_nt: TGTGCCAGCAGCCAAGTTCTAGGGAACACTGAAGCTTTCTTT
cdr3_aa: CASSQVLGNTEAFF
v_call: TRBV3-1/TRBV3-2
d_call: .
clone_size: .
j_call: TRBJ1-1

cdr3_nt: TGTGCCAGCAGTTTGGGTAACAGGGGGTCCCTCTTC
cdr3_aa: CASSLGNRGSLF
v_call: TRBV12-3/TRBV12-4
d_call: TRBD1
clone_size: .
j_call: TRBJ1-2

cdr3_nt: TGCAGCGCAGCCAGGGACACCGGGGAGCTGTTTTTT
cdr3_aa: CSAARDTGELFF
v_call: TRBV29-1
d_call: .
clone_size: few
j_call: TRBJ2-2

cdr3_nt: TGCGCCAGCAGCTTGGGGGACAGGGGACAAGAGACCCAGTACTTC
cdr3_aa: CASSLGDRGQETQYF
v_call: TRBV5-1
d_call: TRBD1
clone_size: .
j_call: TRBJ2-5

cdr3_nt: TGTGCCAGCAGCTTTAGCGGGGGGATCACAGATACGCAGTATTTT
cdr3_aa: CASSFSGGITDTQYF
v_call: TRBV6-5
d_call: TRBD2
clone_size: few
j_call: TRBJ2-3

cdr3_nt: TGTGCCAGCAGCCCCCCGCTCTACCAGTACGAGCAGTACTTC
cdr3_aa: CASSPPLYQYEQYF
v_call: TRBV7-9
d_call: .
clone_size: .
j_call: TRBJ2-7

cdr3_nt: TGCGCCAGCAGCCGAACGGCGGGGGATAGCACAGATACGCAGTATTTT
cdr3_aa: CASSRTAGDSTDTQYF
v_call: TRBV4-1
d_call: TRBD2
clone_size: .
j_call: TRBJ2-3

cdr3_nt: TGTGCCAGGGAGCGGGGGGGAACGACAGATACGCAGTATTTT
cdr3_aa: CARERGGTTDTQYF
v_call: TRBV2
d_call: TRBD2
clone_size: .
j_call: TRBJ2-3

cdr3_nt: TGTGCCAGCAGCCGGGACAGGGTTAACAATGAGCAGTTCTTC
cdr3_aa: CASSRDRVNNEQFF
v_call: TRBV5-6
d_call: TRBD1
clone_size: .
j_call: TRBJ2-1

cdr3_nt: TGTGCCAGCAGCCGGGACAGGAGTAATTCACCCCTCCACTTT
cdr3_aa: CASSRDRSNSPLHF
v_call: TRBV7-8
d_call: TRBD1
clone_size: .
j_call: TRBJ1-6

cdr3_nt: TGCGCCAGCAGCTTGGACCGGGACATTGGAAACACCATATATTTT
cdr3_aa: CASSLDRDIGNTIYF
v_call: TRBV5-1
d_call: .
clone_size: .
j_call: TRBJ1-3

cdr3_nt: TGTGCCAGTAGCCAGACTCGCGGGGGAACCTACGAGCAGTACTTC
cdr3_aa: CASSQTRGGTYEQYF
v_call: TRBV19
d_call: TRBD2
clone_size: .
j_call: TRBJ2-7

cdr3_nt: TGTGCCAGCAGCCGTTTGAATGAGCAGTTCTTC
cdr3_aa: CASSRLNEQFF
v_call: TRBV6-2/TRBV6-3
d_call: .
clone_size: .
j_call: TRBJ2-1

cdr3_nt: TGTGCCAGCAGTTTTCTTGACACCGGGGAGCTGTTTTTT
cdr3_aa: CASSFLDTGELFF
v_call: TRBV28
d_call: .
clone_size: .
j_call: TRBJ2-2

cdr3_nt: TGTGCCATCAGCCGGGACAGGGAGGCCTACGAGCAGTACTTC
cdr3_aa: CAISRDREAYEQYF
v_call: TRBV10-3
d_call: TRBD1
clone_size: few
j_call: TRBJ2-7

cdr3_nt: TGTGCCAGCAGTTACTCAGGGGGTGAAGCTTTCTTT
cdr3_aa: CASSYSGGEAFF
v_call: TRBV6-2/TRBV6-3
d_call: .
clone_size: .
j_call: TRBJ1-1

cdr3_nt: TGTGCTAGTGGCCGGGGCCCCTCTGGAAACACCATATATTTT
cdr3_aa: CASGRGPSGNTIYF
v_call: TRBV12-5
d_call: .
clone_size: .
j_call: TRBJ1-3

cdr3_nt: TGTGCCTGGGGACTCCAAGGCCCCGATACGCAGTATTTT
cdr3_aa: CAWGLQGPDTQYF
v_call: TRBV30
d_call: .
clone_size: .
j_call: TRBJ2-3

cdr3_nt: TGTGCCAGCAGTTCCCTAGATTTATATGGCTACACCTTC
cdr3_aa: CASSSLDLYGYTF
v_call: TRBV12-3/TRBV12-4
d_call: .
clone_size: .
j_call: TRBJ1-2

cdr3_nt: TGCGCCAGCAGCTTGGGGGGGGCAAATCAGCCCCAGCATTTT
cdr3_aa: CASSLGGANQPQHF
v_call: TRBV5-1
d_call: .
clone_size: .
j_call: TRBJ1-5

cdr3_nt: TGCAGTGCTAGTAGGGACAGGGTCTACGAGCAGTACTTC
cdr3_aa: CSASRDRVYEQYF
v_call: TRBV20-1
d_call: TRBD1
clone_size: .
j_call: TRBJ2-7

cdr3_nt: TGTGCCAGCTCCGGGAGGGGCACAGATACGCAGTATTTT
cdr3_aa: CASSGRGTDTQYF
v_call: TRBV28
d_call: TRBD2
clone_size: .
j_call: TRBJ2-3

cdr3_nt: TGTGCCAGCACGGGGGAGGTTAGCACCGGGGAGCTGTTTTTT
cdr3_aa: CASTGEVSTGELFF
v_call: TRBV2
d_call: .
clone_size: .
j_call: TRBJ2-2

cdr3_nt: TGTGCCAGCAGCCAGACCACCCCCCCTACGCAGTATTTT
cdr3_aa: CASSQTTPPTQYF
v_call: TRBV21-1
d_call: .
clone_size: .
j_call: TRBJ2-3

cdr3_nt: TGCGCCAGCAGCCCACTGACTATGAACACTGAAGCTTTCTTT
cdr3_aa: CASSPLTMNTEAFF
v_call: TRBV5-1
d_call: .
clone_size: .
j_call: TRBJ1-1

cdr3_nt: TGTGCCAGCAGTTTATCCTGGACAGGGGAAGGTGGCTACACCTTC
cdr3_aa: CASSLSWTGEGGYTF
v_call: TRBV27
d_call: TRBD1
clone_size: once
j_call: TRBJ1-2

cdr3_nt: TGTGCCAGCGAGGACAGGTCCTTCTCTGGAAACACCATATATTTT
cdr3_aa: CASEDRSFSGNTIYF
v_call: TRBV6-5
d_call: TRBD1
clone_size: .
j_call: TRBJ1-3

cdr3_nt: TGTGCCAGCAGTTATCGCAGGACCTCTGGGGACTATGGCTACACCTTC
cdr3_aa: CASSYRRTSGDYGYTF
v_call: TRBV6-5
d_call: .
clone_size: .
j_call: TRBJ1-2

cdr3_nt: TGTGCCAGCCGTCAGGGCACAGATACGCAGTATTTT
cdr3_aa: CASRQGTDTQYF
v_call: TRBV6-5
d_call: .
clone_size: .
j_call: TRBJ2-3